This T cell receptor beta chain was recovered during a study of regulatory T cells in long-lasting Graves disease. Documented time point: newly diagnosed GD, antithyroid drugs for less than 3 months. Researchers made the TCR library from RNA that was extracted from PBMCs. Approximately 10-milliliter peripheral blood samples went into EDTA tubes. TCR beta libraries were built with iRepertoire HTBI primers and Arm-PCR of CDR3 regions. TCRdb passed the multiplex PCR reads through MiXCR, listing each CDR3 protein once. The sample lists 620,000 or so distinct CDR3 sequences; roughly 15% were seen once. This clonotype was picked up a small number of times. The antigen remains undetermined. Study observations and caveats: The study found lower TCR diversity in persistent Graves' patients than in newly diagnosed ones.

The same specimen was also included in a second study, on T cells in Graves' hyperthyroidism and ophthalmopathy.

The TCR sequence derives from a woman between 25 and 40 years old with Graves disease. The material was peripheral blood mononuclear cells (PBMCs), obtained at new diagnosis, from a patient treated with antithyroid drugs.

The DNA of the CDR3 is TGTGCCAGCAGCTTGCAGGGGTATAATTCACCCCTCCACTTT. Encoded protein: CASSLQGYNSPLHF. This sequence joins TRBV7-9 and TRBJ1-6; possible D gene TRBD1, 6 bases. Germline-derived CDR1 and CDR2 are SEHNR and FQNEAQ (reference sequence). Trimming stripped 3 bases from V and 4 bases from J, with 7 bases between. The CDR3 extends over 14 amino acids.